This T cell receptor beta chain emerged from a study of metastatic and nonmetastatic thyroid tumors. Nobody among the patients had been given any treatment before thyroid surgery. Regarding the study as a whole: TCR beta diversity was reportedly significantly higher in malignant thyroid tumors than benign nodules, in blood and tumor.

The sample holds many counts of this clone. No antigen is known for it. From germline, CDR1 is SGHAT and CDR2 FQNNGV. The CDR3 runs 15 residues. V lost 2 bases, J lost 4 bases, and 4 bases stayed unmatched. Per the study methods: Using the CDR3 differences seen across clinicopathological groups, the authors built a distant-metastasis classifier for papillary thyroid cancer, which was meant to discriminate distant-metastatic patients. TCRdb re-called the PCR reads with MiXCR. These V and J calls are TCRdb output, not the study's own analysis. The sample lists roughly 23,000 clones; around 23% were seen once.

J is TRBJ2-2 and V is TRBV11-2, with 7 bases identical to TRBD2. This sequence originates from a male donor with papillary thyroid cancer or a benign thyroid nodule (not recorded which). Some clones in this sample may be carry-over from other donors' samples. The sample was blood. The DNA for the CDR3 is TGTGCCAGCAGCTTAAGCAGGGAGGGCACCGGGGAGCTGTTTTTT. It yields the protein CASSLSREGTGELFF.